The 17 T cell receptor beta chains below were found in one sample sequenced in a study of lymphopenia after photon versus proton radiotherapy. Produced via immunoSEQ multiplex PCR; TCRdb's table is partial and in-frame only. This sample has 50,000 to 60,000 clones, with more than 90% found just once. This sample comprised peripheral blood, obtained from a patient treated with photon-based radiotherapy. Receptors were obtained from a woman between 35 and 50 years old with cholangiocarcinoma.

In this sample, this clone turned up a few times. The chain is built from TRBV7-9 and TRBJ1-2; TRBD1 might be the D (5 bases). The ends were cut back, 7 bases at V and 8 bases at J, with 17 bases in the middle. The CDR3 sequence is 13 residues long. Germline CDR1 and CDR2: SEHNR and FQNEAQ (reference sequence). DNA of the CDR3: TGTGCCAGCACCATTGAAGGGGAGAGAGGCTACACCTTC. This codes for CASTIEGERGYTF.

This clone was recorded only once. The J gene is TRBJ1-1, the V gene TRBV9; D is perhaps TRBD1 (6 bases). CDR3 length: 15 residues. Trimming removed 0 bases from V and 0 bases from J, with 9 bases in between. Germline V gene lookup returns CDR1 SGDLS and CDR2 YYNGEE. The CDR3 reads CASSVGGDMNTEAFF. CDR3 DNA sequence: TGTGCCAGCAGCGTAGGGGGGGACATGAACACTGAAGCTTTCTTT.

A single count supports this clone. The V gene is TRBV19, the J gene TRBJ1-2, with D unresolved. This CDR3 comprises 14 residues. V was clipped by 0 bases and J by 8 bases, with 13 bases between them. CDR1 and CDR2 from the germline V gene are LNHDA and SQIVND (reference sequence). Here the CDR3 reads CASSIDWVSSGYTF. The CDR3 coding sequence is TGTGCCAGTAGTATAGATTGGGTATCTAGCGGCTACACCTTC.

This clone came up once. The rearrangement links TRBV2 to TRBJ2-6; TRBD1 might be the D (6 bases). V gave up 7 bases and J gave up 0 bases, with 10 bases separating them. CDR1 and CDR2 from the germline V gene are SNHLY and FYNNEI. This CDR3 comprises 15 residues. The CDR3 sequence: CASKTGFSGANVLTF. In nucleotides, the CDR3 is TGTGCCAGCAAGACAGGTTTCTCTGGGGCCAACGTCCTGACTTTC.

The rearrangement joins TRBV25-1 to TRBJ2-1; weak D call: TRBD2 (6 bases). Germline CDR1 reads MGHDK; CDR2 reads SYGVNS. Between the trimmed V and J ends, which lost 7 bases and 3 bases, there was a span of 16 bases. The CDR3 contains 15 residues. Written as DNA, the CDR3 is TGTGCCAGCAACTTGGGGGGACTCCTCTACAATGAGCAGTTCTTC. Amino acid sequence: CASNLGGLLYNEQFF.

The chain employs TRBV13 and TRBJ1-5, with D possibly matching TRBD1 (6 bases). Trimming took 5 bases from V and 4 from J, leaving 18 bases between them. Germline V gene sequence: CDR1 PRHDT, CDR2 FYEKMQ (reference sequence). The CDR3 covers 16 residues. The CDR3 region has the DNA TGTGCCAGCAGCACTTTCGGTGCAGGGGTGAATCAGCCCCAGCATTTT. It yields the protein CASSTFGAGVNQPQHF.

This chain's CDR3 is CASSLTGPYGYTF. CDR3 sequence (DNA): TGTGCCAGCAGTTTAACCGGGCCCTATGGCTACACCTTC. The V gene is TRBV28, the J gene TRBJ1-2; D is undetermined. The CDR3 has 13 residues. Looked up from germline, CDR1 is MDHEN and CDR2 is SYDVKM. V lost 2 bases and J lost 4, with 8 bases in between.

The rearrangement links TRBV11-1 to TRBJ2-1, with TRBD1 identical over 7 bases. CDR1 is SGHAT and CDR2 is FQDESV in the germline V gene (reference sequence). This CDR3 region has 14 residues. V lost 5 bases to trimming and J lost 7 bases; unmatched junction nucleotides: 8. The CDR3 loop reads CASSENRGRNEQFF. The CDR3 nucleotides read TGTGCCAGCAGCGAAAACAGGGGAAGGAATGAGCAGTTCTTC. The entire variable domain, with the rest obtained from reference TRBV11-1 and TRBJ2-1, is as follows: EAEVAQSPRYKITEKSQAVAFWCDPISGHATLYWYRQILGQGPELLVQFQDESVVDDSQLPKDRFSAERLKGVDSTLKIQPAELGDSAMYLCASSENRGRNEQFFGPGTRLTVL.

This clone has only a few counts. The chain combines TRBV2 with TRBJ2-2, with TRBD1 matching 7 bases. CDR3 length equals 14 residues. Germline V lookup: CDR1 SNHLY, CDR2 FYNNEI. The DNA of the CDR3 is TGTCTTCTTAGACGACAGGGTGGCACCGGGGAGCTGTTTTTT. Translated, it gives CLLRRQGGTGELFF.

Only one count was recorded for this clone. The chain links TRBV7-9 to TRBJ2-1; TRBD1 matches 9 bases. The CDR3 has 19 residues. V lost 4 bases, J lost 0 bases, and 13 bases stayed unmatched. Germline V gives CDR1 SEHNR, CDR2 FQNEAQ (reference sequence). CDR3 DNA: TGTGCCAGCAGCTCCACACCCCGACAGGGGGGGAGCTCCTACAATGAGCAGTTCTTC. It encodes CASSSTPRQGGSSYNEQFF.

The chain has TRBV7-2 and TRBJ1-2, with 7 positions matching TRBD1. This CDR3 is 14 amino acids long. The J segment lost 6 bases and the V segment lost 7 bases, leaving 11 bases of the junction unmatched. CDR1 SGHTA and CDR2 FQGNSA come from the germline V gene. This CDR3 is CASIRTGDPDGYTF. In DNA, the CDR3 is TGTGCCAGCATCCGAACAGGGGACCCTGATGGCTACACCTTC. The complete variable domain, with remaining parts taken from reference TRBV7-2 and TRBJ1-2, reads GAGVSQSPSNKVTEKGKDVELRCDPISGHTALYWYRQSLGQGLEFLIYFQGNSAPDKSGLPSDRFSAERTGGSVSTLTIQRTQQEDSAVYLCASIRTGDPDGYTFGSGTRLTVV.

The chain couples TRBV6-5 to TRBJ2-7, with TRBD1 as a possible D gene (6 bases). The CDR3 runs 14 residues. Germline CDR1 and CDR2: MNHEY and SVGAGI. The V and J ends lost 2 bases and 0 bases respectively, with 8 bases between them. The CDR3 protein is CASSYKDSSYEQYF. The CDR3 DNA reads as TGTGCCAGCAGTTACAAGGACAGCTCCTACGAGCAGTACTTC.

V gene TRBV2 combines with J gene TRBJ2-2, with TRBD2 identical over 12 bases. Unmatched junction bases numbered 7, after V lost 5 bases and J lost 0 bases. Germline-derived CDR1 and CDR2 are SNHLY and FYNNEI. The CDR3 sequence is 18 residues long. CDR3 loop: CASSTTSGGAANTGELFF. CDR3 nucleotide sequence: TGTGCCAGCAGTACGACTAGCGGGGGCGCAGCGAACACCGGGGAGCTGTTTTTT.

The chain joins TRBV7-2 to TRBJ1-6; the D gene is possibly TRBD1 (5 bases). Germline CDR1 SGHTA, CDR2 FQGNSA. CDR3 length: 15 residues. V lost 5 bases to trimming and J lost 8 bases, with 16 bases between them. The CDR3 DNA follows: TGTGCCAGCAGCCCGACCCGGGACCCTTATTCACCCCTCCACTTT. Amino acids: CASSPTRDPYSPLHF. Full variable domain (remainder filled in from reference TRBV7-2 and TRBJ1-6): GAGVSQSPSNKVTEKGKDVELRCDPISGHTALYWYRQSLGQGLEFLIYFQGNSAPDKSGLPSDRFSAERTGGSVSTLTIQRTQQEDSAVYLCASSPTRDPYSPLHFGNGTRLTVT.

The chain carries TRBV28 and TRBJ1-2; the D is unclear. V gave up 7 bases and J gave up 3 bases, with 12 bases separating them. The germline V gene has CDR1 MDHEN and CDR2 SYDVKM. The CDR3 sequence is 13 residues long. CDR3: CASTRWGYYGYTF. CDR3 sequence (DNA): TGTGCCAGCACCCGCTGGGGATACTATGGCTACACCTTC.

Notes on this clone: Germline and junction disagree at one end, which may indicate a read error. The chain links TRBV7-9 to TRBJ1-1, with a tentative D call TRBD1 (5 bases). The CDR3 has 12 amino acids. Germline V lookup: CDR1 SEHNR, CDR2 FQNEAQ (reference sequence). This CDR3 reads CASSLAGAEAFF. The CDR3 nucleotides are TGTGCCAGCAGCCTAGCGGGGGCTGAAGCTTTCTTT.

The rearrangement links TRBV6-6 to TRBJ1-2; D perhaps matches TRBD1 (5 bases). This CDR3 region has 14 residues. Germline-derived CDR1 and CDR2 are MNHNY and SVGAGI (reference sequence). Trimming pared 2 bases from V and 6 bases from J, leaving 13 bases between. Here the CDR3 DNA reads TGTGCCAGCAGTTACCCGGGACTCGCAGATGGCTACACCTTC. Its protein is CASSYPGLADGYTF.